These T cell receptor beta chains were read from a single sample in a study of CD8 T cells in ankylosing spondylitis. TCRdb re-derived calls from the 5' RACE reads in MiXCR, one entry per CDR3 protein. The sample includes approximately 150,000 distinct CDR3 sequences, around a third seen only once; the top ten take about 5.5%. Sequencing was carried out using synovial fluid, either unsorted or a sorted T cell fraction (not recorded which). Source of these receptors: a male donor with ankylosing spondylitis. CDR3s include the opening cysteine and the closing phenylalanine or tryptophan. The D gene is left open where the match is weak. Clone size is stated in some rows and not others, as once, few, many or a class when expanded.

CDR3 protein | CDR3 length | D gene | J gene | V gene | clone size
CATSEGQGGYTF | 12 | TRBD1 | TRBJ1-2 | TRBV24-1 | .
CASSPRGGIVQETQYF | 16 | TRBD2 | TRBJ2-5 | TRBV7-6 | .
CASSVDGGSGNEQFF | 15 | TRBD2 | TRBJ2-1 | TRBV9 | .
CASSGQGYEQYF | 12 | TRBD1 | TRBJ2-7 | TRBV5-1 | many
CSANDGAGGQVDTQYF | 16 | TRBD2 | TRBJ2-3 | TRBV20-1 | .
CASGDPNTGELFF | 13 | . | TRBJ2-2 | TRBV2 | .
CASSQEVNSPLHF | 13 | . | TRBJ1-6 | TRBV4-1 | .
CASSTFTDTQYF | 12 | . | TRBJ2-3 | TRBV28 | few
CASSQDAADIGELFF | 15 | . | TRBJ2-2 | TRBV4-2 | few
CASSQEGGQAEAFF | 14 | . | TRBJ1-1 | TRBV3-1 | many
CASSSRQGMNTEAFF | 15 | TRBD1 | TRBJ1-1 | TRBV12-3/TRBV12-4 | many
CSVEEGEITEAFF | 13 | . | TRBJ1-1 | TRBV29-1 | few
CASSLDGGSSYEQYF | 15 | . | TRBJ2-7 | TRBV5-1 | .
CASSSSSSTDTQYF | 14 | . | TRBJ2-3 | TRBV7-9 | .
CASSVRDRGRGDTQYF | 16 | TRBD1 | TRBJ2-3 | TRBV5-4 | .
CASSLDTRGTEAFF | 14 | . | TRBJ1-1 | TRBV12-3/TRBV12-4 | many
CASSLGLAGGTYEQYF | 16 | TRBD2 | TRBJ2-7 | TRBV11-2 | .
CSARGDSEYGYTF | 13 | . | TRBJ1-2 | TRBV20-1 | .
CSAAGYEQYF | 10 | . | TRBJ2-7 | TRBV20-1 | .
CASSDDSGELFF | 12 | . | TRBJ2-2 | TRBV2 | few